This TCR beta chain was sequenced for a study of blood T cell repertoires in COVID-19. On the study more broadly: Whether acute or convalescent, the COVID-19 samples came from the United States, Italy and Spain.

Assay: immunoSEQ multiplex PCR; the TCRdb copy retains only in-frame clones and omits some. The table lists 300,000 to 400,000 clones, just over 85% of them singletons. In assigning cohorts, the study relied on participant-reported clinical history. As regards this clone: Other DNA sequences of this sample code for an identical CDR3.

Germline CDR1 is SNHLY and CDR2 is FYNNEI. The CDR3 is 13 amino acids. With 7 bases removed from V and 4 bases from J, the gap between germline ends came to 11 bases. This sequence was found in a woman aged 35 to 49 with acute COVID-19. What was sequenced was PBMCs or T cells enriched from blood (not recorded which). The gene calls are TRBV2 and TRBJ1-5; weak D call: TRBD1 (5 bases). The CDR3 loop is CASNVRGNQPQHF. The CDR3, as DNA: TGTGCCAGCAATGTTCGGGGGAATCAGCCCCAGCATTTT.